This T cell receptor (beta chain) derives from a study of blood T cell repertoires in COVID-19. Study-level information: PBMCs, B-cell-depleted T cells, or T cells provided the cDNA or gDNA that made up the material.

Patients from Seattle were sampled longitudinally, starting during active infection. Per the original methods: Reference gene primer amplification gave estimated nucleated cell counts. Only in-frame clones appear in the TCRdb table, and some are missing; sequencing was by immunoSEQ multiplex PCR. V and J calls plus clone size are reproduced from that table; the DNA served to infer D and trimming. The table records roughly 240,000 clones, more than 70% of them present only once. Germline CDR1 and CDR2: MNHNS and SASEGT. There are 14 residues in the CDR3. Trimming took 3 bases from V and 2 from J, leaving 8 bases between them.

Material: peripheral blood. V usage is TRBV6-1 and J usage is TRBJ1-3; D unresolved. The origin of this receptor is a woman at least 80 years old with COVID-19, enrolled during active disease. CDR3 residues: CASSEGRAGNTIYF. CDR3 DNA: TGTGCCAGCAGTGAGGGGAGAGCTGGAAACACCATATATTTT.